These 23 T cell receptor beta chains were sequenced from one sample in a study of vaccination and CD4 T cells after COVID-19. Treatment defined: approximately 9-day PBMC culture with coronavirus spike peptide pools or control peptides (ViraFEST assay). Cultured CD4+ T cell DNA was sequenced using the Oncomine TCR Beta short-read assay. TCRdb called the PCR reads again in MiXCR, with one record for every CDR3 protein. Among roughly 12,000 distinct CDR3 sequences, under 35% were seen once, and the ten largest hold approximately 12%. Their cognate antigens are unknown. The sample in question was CD4+ T cells from blood, cultured in vitro, obtained after SARS-CoV-2 vaccination. The receptors here all came from a human donor who had recovered from COVID-19.

The V gene is TRBV2, the J gene TRBJ2-7, with 11 bases matching TRBD2. The CDR3 sequence is 15 residues long. Germline V gene data show CDR1 as SNHLY and CDR2 as FYNNEI. V shed 7 bases, J shed 2 bases, and the junction held 7 bases outside the gene matches. The CDR3 here is CASKPLAGATYEQYF. DNA of the CDR3: TGTGCCAGCAAGCCACTAGCGGGAGCCACCTACGAGCAGTACTTC.

This clonotype was detected a few times. The gene calls are TRBV12-3 or TRBV12-4 and TRBJ2-7, with D possibly being TRBD1 (6 bases). CDR3 size: 15 residues. Between the trimmed V and J ends, which lost 1 base and 5 bases, there was a span of 15 bases. CDR3 coding DNA: TGTGCCAGCAGTTTAGTGGGCAGGGGCAGTAACGAGCAGTACTTC. Encoded protein: CASSLVGRGSNEQYF.

The V gene is TRBV9, the J gene TRBJ1-1; D possibly corresponds to TRBD1 (5 bases). Trimming took 4 bases from V and 5 from J, leaving 18 bases between them. Germline assignment: CDR1 SGDLS and CDR2 YYNGEE. This CDR3 has 15 amino acids. The CDR3 DNA sequence: TGTGCCAGCAGCCCCCGTGGGGGTTTTAGGACTGAAGCTTTCTTT. It specifies CASSPRGGFRTEAFF.

A few counts support this clonotype. This sequence joins TRBV7-3 and TRBJ2-1, with 12 bases aligning to TRBD1. Losses at the gene ends were 5 bases for V and 8 bases for J; bases not matched to a gene: 10. Looked up from germline, CDR1 is SGHTA and CDR2 is FQGTGA. The CDR3 runs 16 residues. The DNA for the CDR3 is TGTGCCAGCAGCCCCCAGGGACAGGGGGCGCGAGATGAGCAGTTCTTC. Translation gives CASSPQGQGARDEQFF.

The rearrangement uses TRBV12-3 or TRBV12-4 and TRBJ2-6, with TRBD2 matching over 7 bases. The V gene end was trimmed by 6 bases and the J gene end by 0 bases; junction bases not matched to a gene: 8. The CDR3 totals 17 residues. Here the CDR3 reads CASSSRGGSSGANVLTF. In nucleotides, the CDR3 is TGTGCCAGCAGCTCCCGGGGCGGGAGCTCTGGGGCCAACGTCCTGACTTTC.

The V and J genes are TRBV6-5 and TRBJ2-3; D might be TRBD2 (5 bases). Trimming removed 2 bases from V and 2 bases from J, with 11 bases in between. This CDR3 contains 15 residues. Germline CDR1 MNHEY, CDR2 SVGAGI. The CDR3 is CASSYPNGNTDTQYF. DNA of the CDR3: TGTGCCAGCAGTTACCCGAACGGGAACACAGATACGCAGTATTTT.

There are a few counts of this clonotype. V is TRBV24-1 and J is TRBJ1-2; D is unclear. The CDR3 loop spans 13 amino acids. Trimming pared 6 bases from V and 4 bases from J, leaving 11 bases between. Germline lookup yields CDR1 KGHDR and CDR2 SFDVKD. The CDR3 loop reads CATSSEEGYGYTF. CDR3 sequence (DNA): TGTGCCACCAGTAGTGAGGAGGGCTATGGCTACACCTTC.

This clonotype was counted between two and nine times. The chain couples TRBV21-1 to TRBJ1-6. TRBV21-1 is shown as a pseudogene. This CDR3 is 14 amino acids long. The CDR3 DNA reads as TGTGCCAGCAGCCAAATTGAGGGCCATTCACCCCTCCACTTT. Residues: CASSQIEGHSPLHF.

This clonotype was seen more than once but under ten times. The chain has TRBV28 and TRBJ1-4, with a possible D match to TRBD1 (5 bases). CDR1 and CDR2 (germline): MDHEN, SYDVKM. The V end was cut by 6 bases, the J end by 7 bases, with 15 bases between. This CDR3 contains 14 residues. The CDR3, as DNA: TGTGCCAGCAGCATAACAGGAACGGGTGAAAAACTGTTTTTT. It translates to CASSITGTGEKLFF.

The genes are TRBV20-1 and TRBJ2-3; no clear D. CDR1 and CDR2 (germline): DFQATT, SNEGSKA (reference sequence). V was trimmed by 1 base and J by 3 bases, leaving 8 bases between them. This CDR3 contains 13 residues. CDR3 sequence reads: CSARVEVTDTQYF. The CDR3, as DNA: TGCAGTGCTAGAGTTGAGGTAACAGATACGCAGTATTTT.

A few counts support this clonotype. The rearrangement uses TRBV4-3 and TRBJ1-1; D gene unclear. Per germline, CDR1 LGHNA and CDR2 YSLEER. The CDR3 extends over 14 amino acids. Trimming removed 1 base at V and 8 bases at J, with 14 bases between. The CDR3 protein is CASSQGSGLKEAFF. The CDR3 DNA reads as TGCGCCAGCAGCCAAGGATCTGGACTTAAAGAAGCTTTCTTT.

This chain uses TRBV19 with TRBJ2-1; the D gene is possibly TRBD1 (6 bases). Germline CDR1 and CDR2: LNHDA and SQIVND (reference sequence). The V end was cut by 5 bases, the J end by 4 bases, with 12 bases between. This CDR3 comprises 14 residues. This CDR3 is CASSVETGYNEQFF. The CDR3 bases are TGTGCCAGTAGTGTCGAGACAGGTTACAATGAGCAGTTCTTC. Full variable domain (remainder filled in from reference TRBV19 and TRBJ2-1): DGGITQSPKYLFRKEGQNVTLSCEQNLNHDAMYWYRQDPGQGLRLIYYSQIVNDFQKGDIAEGYSVSREKKESFPLTVTSAQKNPTAFYLCASSVETGYNEQFFGPGTRLTVL.

The chain is built from TRBV7-2 and TRBJ1-2; D ambiguous. Trimming shortened V by 1 base and J by 4 bases, and 4 bases separated the two germline ends. From germline, CDR1 is SGHTA and CDR2 FQGNSA. There are 12 residues in the CDR3. The CDR3 DNA reads as TGTGCCAGCAGCTTAGAGCTCTATGGCTACACCTTC. It is translated as CASSLELYGYTF.

This chain links TRBV6-4 with TRBJ1-2; no reliable D call. CDR1 and CDR2 from the germline V gene are MRHNA and SNTAGT. The germline V and J ends were trimmed by 7 bases and 0 bases, with 15 bases remaining between them. The CDR3 runs to 15 residues. As DNA, the CDR3 is TGTGCCAGCAACCCCACGGAAGGAGCTAACTATGGCTACACCTTC. Translating gives CASNPTEGANYGYTF.

The V and J genes are TRBV19 and TRBJ2-7, with 8 bases aligning to TRBD1. The CDR3 length is 16 residues. Trimming took 4 bases from V and 6 from J; bases not matched to a gene: 14. CDR1 and CDR2 from the germline V gene are LNHDA and SQIVND (reference sequence). This CDR3 is CASSTPGQAIKAEQYF. DNA of the CDR3: TGTGCCAGTAGTACCCCGGGACAGGCGATAAAAGCCGAGCAGTACTTC.

The chain couples TRBV4-2 to TRBJ2-7; 7 bases are shared with TRBD1. Trimming at V came to 3 bases and at J to 2 bases, leaving 13 bases not matched to a gene. From germline, CDR1 is LGHNA and CDR2 YNFKEQ. The CDR3 runs 17 residues. In DNA form, the CDR3 reads TGTGCCAGCAGCCACTACCATTTAGGGGGCGGCCCCTACGAGCAGTACTTC. Amino acids: CASSHYHLGGGPYEQYF.

By share of the sample, this clonotype is medium-sized. The gene calls are TRBV5-1 and TRBJ2-6, with 7 bases fitting TRBD1. J was trimmed by 2 bases and V by 6 bases; bases with no gene match: 2. This CDR3 contains 14 residues. The germline gives CDR1 SGHRS, CDR2 YFSETQ. CDR3 loop: CASTQGAGANVLTF. CDR3 coding DNA: TGCGCCAGCACGCAGGGGGCTGGGGCCAACGTCCTGACTTTC. The full variable domain, with the rest looked up from reference TRBV5-1 and TRBJ2-6, is KAGVTQTPRYLIKTRGQQVTLSCSPISGHRSVSWYQQTPGQGLQFLFEYFSETQRNKGNFPGRFSGRQFSNSRSEMNVSTLELGDSALYLCASTQGAGANVLTFGAGSRLTVL.

The chain employs TRBV29-1 and TRBJ2-1; the match to TRBD2 covers 8 bases. V gave up 7 bases and J gave up 3 bases; unmatched junction bases: 11. The CDR3 sequence is 15 residues long. The V gene's germline CDR1 is SQVTM and CDR2 ANQGSEA. CDR3 loop: CSAQMQLAVYNEQFF. In DNA form, the CDR3 reads TGCAGCGCACAAATGCAACTAGCGGTCTACAATGAGCAGTTCTTC.

The gene calls are TRBV20-1 and TRBJ2-7, with TRBD1 identical over 7 bases. Germline trimming cut 2 bases from V and 2 bases from J; bases unmatched to any gene: 0. The CDR3 extends over 12 amino acids. Germline V gene sequence: CDR1 DFQATT, CDR2 SNEGSKA (reference sequence). CDR3 in DNA: TGCAGTGCTAGACAGGGGGCCTACGAGCAGTACTTC. This encodes CSARQGAYEQYF.

The chain is built from TRBV11-3 and TRBJ1-1; TRBD1 agrees at 7 bases. Trimming at V came to 5 bases and at J to 3 bases, leaving 12 bases not matched to a gene. CDR3 length: 16 amino acids. Germline V gene data show CDR1 as SGHNT and CDR2 as YENEEA. Here the CDR3 reads CASSRTFRGTDTEAFF. Here the CDR3 DNA reads TGTGCCAGCAGCCGTACCTTCCGAGGGACAGACACTGAAGCTTTCTTT.

This chain links TRBV7-8 with TRBJ1-2; D not certain. The CDR3 is 13 residues long. Germline CDR1 reads SGHVS; CDR2 reads FQNEAQ. The V end was cut by 5 bases, the J end by 1 base, with 8 bases between. CDR3 loop: CASSRGINYGYTF. The CDR3 bases are TGTGCCAGCAGCCGAGGGATTAACTATGGCTACACCTTC.

This clonotype was observed a few times. This sequence joins TRBV20-1 and TRBJ2-3; D gene uncertain. In germline, CDR1 is DFQATT, CDR2 SNEGSKA (reference sequence). This CDR3 is built from 14 residues. V was pared by 0 bases and J by 3 bases, with 10 bases between. The CDR3 DNA reads as TGCAGTGCTAGAGATAGAACAGCTACAGATACGCAGTATTTT. This codes for CSARDRTATDTQYF.

About this clonotype: One end of the junction does not line up with germline, which may come from a read error. J is TRBJ2-7 and V is TRBV7-9; TRBD1 is a possible D gene (6 bases). The CDR3 is 15 amino acids. CDR1 is SEHNR, CDR2 FQNEAQ, per germline (reference sequence). The DNA of the CDR3 is TGCGCCAGCAGCTTGGTTACAGGGTTTGCCTACGAGCAGTACTTC. It specifies CASSLVTGFAYEQYF. The full variable domain, in which reference TRBV7-9 and TRBJ2-7 provide the parts outside the CDR3, is DTGVSQNPRHKITKRGQNVTFRCDPISEHNRLYWYRQTLGQGPEFLTYFQNEAQLEKSRLLSDRFSAERPKGSFSTLEIQRTEQGDSAMYLCASSLVTGFAYEQYFGPGTRLTVT.